The source of this TCR beta chain is a study of T cells in women clearing cervical HPV infection. Study summary: HLA type stays a possible confounder, typing being limited.

The repertoire was sequenced with immunoSEQ multiplex PCR; TCRdb's copy has only in-frame clones and lacks some. Its table records 45,000 to 55,000 clones. A remark on this clone: The missing CDR3 end, 3 residues past where the read stops, is filled in from the germline J gene.

Cervical HPV DNA detected by MY09/MY11 PCR, typed by dot-blot. V was cut by 7 bases and J by 1 base, with 9 bases left in between. From germline, CDR1 is SNHLY and CDR2 FYNNEI. The CDR3 is 13 amino acids. Sequencing was performed on blood buffy coat. The chain joins TRBV2 to TRBJ2-3; possible D gene TRBD1, 6 bases. This TCR derives from a woman aged 18 to 69 with a cervical HPV16 infection that either progressed to CIN3+ or cleared (not recorded which). The sequenced part of the CDR3 DNA is TGTGCCAGCATGACAGGACGCACAGATACG. It is translated as CASMTGRTDT. The whole CDR3 sequence reads CASMTGRTDTQYF.